This T cell receptor (beta chain) was identified in a study of CD8 T cells in ankylosing spondylitis. Study observations and caveats: From matched ankylosing spondylitis synovial fluid, disease-linked clones were reportedly recovered at significantly enriched levels. Reactive arthritis synovial fluid and blood were previously reported to contain some motif variants. In ankylosing spondylitis blood, a motif of roughly eight highly homologous TCR beta variants appeared characteristic.

Making the TCR beta libraries involved quantitative 5'-RACE with molecular barcodes. Using its own MiXCR run on the 5' RACE reads, TCRdb lists one record per CDR3 protein. The sample records about 140,000 distinct CDR3 sequences, 7.5% to 9.5% being singletons. On this clonotype itself: What it binds is not known.

The CDR3 loop spans 14 amino acids. The germline V gene has CDR1 DFQATT and CDR2 SNEGSKA (reference sequence). Deletions cut 6 bases from V and 4 bases from J, with 15 bases between. This chain uses TRBV20-1 with TRBJ2-2; the D gene could be TRBD1 or TRBD2 (5 bases each). The TCR comes from a male donor with ankylosing spondylitis. The sample was synovial fluid, either unsorted or a sorted T cell fraction (not recorded which). CDR3 region: CSAEGSYGTGELFF. The CDR3 DNA reads as TGCAGTGCCGAGGGGAGCTATGGCACCGGGGAGCTGTTTTTT.